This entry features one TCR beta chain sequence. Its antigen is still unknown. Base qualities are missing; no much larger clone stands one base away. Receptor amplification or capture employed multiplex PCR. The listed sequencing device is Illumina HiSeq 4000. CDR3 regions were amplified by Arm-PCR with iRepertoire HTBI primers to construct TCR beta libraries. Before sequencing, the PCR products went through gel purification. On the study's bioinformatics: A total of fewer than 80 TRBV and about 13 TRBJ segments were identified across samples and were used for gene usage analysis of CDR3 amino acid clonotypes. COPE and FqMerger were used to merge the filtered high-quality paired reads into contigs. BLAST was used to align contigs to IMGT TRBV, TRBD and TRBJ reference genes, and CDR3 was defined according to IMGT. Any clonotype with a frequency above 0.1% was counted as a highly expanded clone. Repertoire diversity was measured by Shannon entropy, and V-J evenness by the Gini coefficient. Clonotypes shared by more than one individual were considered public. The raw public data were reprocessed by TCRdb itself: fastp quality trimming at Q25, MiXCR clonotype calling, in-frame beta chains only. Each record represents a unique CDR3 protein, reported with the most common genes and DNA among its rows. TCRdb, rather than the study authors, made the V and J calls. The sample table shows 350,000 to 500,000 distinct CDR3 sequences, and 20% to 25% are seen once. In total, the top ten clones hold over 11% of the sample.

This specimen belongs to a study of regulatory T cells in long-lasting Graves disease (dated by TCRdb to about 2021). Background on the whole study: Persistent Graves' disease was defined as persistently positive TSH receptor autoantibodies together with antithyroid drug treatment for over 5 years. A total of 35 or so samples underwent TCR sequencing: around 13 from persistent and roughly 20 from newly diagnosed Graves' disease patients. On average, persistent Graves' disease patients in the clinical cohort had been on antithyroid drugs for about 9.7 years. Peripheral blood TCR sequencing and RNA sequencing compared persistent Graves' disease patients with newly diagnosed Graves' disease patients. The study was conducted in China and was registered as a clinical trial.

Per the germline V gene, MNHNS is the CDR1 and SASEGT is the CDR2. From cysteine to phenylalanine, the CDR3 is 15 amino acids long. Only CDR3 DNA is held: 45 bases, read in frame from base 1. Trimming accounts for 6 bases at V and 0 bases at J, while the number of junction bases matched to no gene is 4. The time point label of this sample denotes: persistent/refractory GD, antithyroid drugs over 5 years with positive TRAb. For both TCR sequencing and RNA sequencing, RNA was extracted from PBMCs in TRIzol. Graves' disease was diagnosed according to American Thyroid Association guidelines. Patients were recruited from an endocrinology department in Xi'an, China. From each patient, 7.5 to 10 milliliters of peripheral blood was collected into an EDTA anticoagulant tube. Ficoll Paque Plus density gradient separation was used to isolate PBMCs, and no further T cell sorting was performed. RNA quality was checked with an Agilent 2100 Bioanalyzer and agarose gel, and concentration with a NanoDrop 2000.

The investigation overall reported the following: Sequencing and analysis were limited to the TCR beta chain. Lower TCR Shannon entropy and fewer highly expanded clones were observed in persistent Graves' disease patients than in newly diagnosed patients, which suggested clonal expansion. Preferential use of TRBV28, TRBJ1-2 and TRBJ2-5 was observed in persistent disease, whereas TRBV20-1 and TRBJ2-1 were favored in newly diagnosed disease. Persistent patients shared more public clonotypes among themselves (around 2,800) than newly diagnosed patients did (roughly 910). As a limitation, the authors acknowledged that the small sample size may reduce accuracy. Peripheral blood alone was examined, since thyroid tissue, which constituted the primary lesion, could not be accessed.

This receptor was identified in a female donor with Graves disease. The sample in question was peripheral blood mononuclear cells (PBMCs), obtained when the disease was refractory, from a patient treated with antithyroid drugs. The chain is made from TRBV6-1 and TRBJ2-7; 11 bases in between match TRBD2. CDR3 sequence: CASRASGRSSYEQYF. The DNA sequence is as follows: TGTGCCAGCAGAGCTAGCGGGAGGAGCTCCTACGAGCAGTACTTC.